A single sample gave rise to the 8 T cell receptor beta chains below, sequenced in a study of circulating tumor DNA in untreated peripheral T-cell lymphoma. Profiling relied on immunoSEQ multiplex PCR, and the TCRdb table lists in-frame clones only, not all of them. The sample lists about 6,600 clones, about 64% occurring once. Input material: tumor tissue. The receptors originated from a human donor with peripheral T-cell lymphoma.

This clone was counted only a few times. The junction departs from the called germline gene at one end, perhaps through a read error. V and J are TRBV19 and TRBJ1-3; unclear D gene. The CDR3 contains 14 residues. The germline V gene has CDR1 LNHDA and CDR2 SQIVND (reference sequence). CDR3: CASRIGSSGNTIYF. CDR3 sequence (DNA): TGTGCCAGTAGAATAGGGAGCTCTGGAAACACCATATATTTT.

The chain is built from TRBV28 and TRBJ2-4; TRBD1 matches 9 bases. CDR1 is MDHEN, CDR2 SYDVKM, per germline. The J segment lost 0 bases and the V segment lost 6 bases, leaving 12 bases of the junction unmatched. CDR3 length: 18 amino acids. In nucleotides, the CDR3 is TGTGCCAGCAGGGACAGGGGAATAAACTTAGGAGCCAAAAACATTCAGTACTTC. Translated, it gives CASRDRGINLGAKNIQYF.

The chain uses TRBV15 and TRBJ2-1, with 14 bases that match TRBD2. Trimming at V came to 7 bases and at J to 9 bases, leaving 5 bases not matched to a gene. Germline V gene sequence: CDR1 LNHNV, CDR2 YYDKDF (reference sequence). This CDR3 contains 14 residues. CDR3 residues: CATKPGLAGAEQFF. In nucleotides, the CDR3 is TGTGCCACCAAACCGGGACTAGCGGGAGCTGAGCAGTTCTTC.

This clone turned up a few times. The chain employs TRBV10-2 and TRBJ2-1; 8 bases are a match to TRBD1. The J segment lost 6 bases and the V segment lost 6 bases, leaving 10 bases of the junction unmatched. Germline CDR1 and CDR2: WSHSY and SAAADI. The CDR3 spans 15 residues. CDR3 DNA sequence: TGCGCCAGCAGGTTACGGACAGGGAAATCCAATGAGCAGTTCTTC. It encodes CASRLRTGKSNEQFF.

The rearrangement joins TRBV5-1 to TRBJ2-7, with a tentative D call TRBD1 (5 bases). The CDR3 is 14 residues long. V was clipped by 2 bases and J by 6 bases, with 15 bases between them. CDR1 is SGHRS, CDR2 YFSETQ, per germline. CDR3 bases: TGCGCCAGCAGCTTTAGATTGGCAGGGTCCGAGCAGTACTTC. Residues: CASSFRLAGSEQYF.

The chain has TRBV5-1 and TRBJ2-2, with D possibly being TRBD1 (5 bases). Germline V gene data show CDR1 as SGHRS and CDR2 as YFSETQ. The CDR3 loop spans 14 amino acids. The V end lost 0 bases, the J end lost 4 bases, and 7 bases lay between the germline ends. CDR3 sequence (DNA): TGCGCCAGCAGCTTGGACAGGCCCACCGGGGAGCTGTTTTTT. Encoded protein: CASSLDRPTGELFF.

This clone appeared a few times. The chain employs TRBV18 and TRBJ2-7; TRBD1 aligns across 7 bases. V shed 3 bases and J 2 bases; nucleotides not matched to a gene: 7. The CDR3 sequence is 15 residues long. Germline CDR1 KGHSH, CDR2 LQKENI. CDR3 region: CASSPEQGRTYEQYF. Here the CDR3 DNA reads TGTGCCAGCTCACCGGAACAGGGGCGAACCTACGAGCAGTACTTC.

As for this clone: At one end, the junction sequence differs from germline, possibly due to a read error. V usage is TRBV19 and J usage is TRBJ1-1, with 8 bases fitting TRBD1. The CDR3 runs to 18 residues. CDR1 LNHDA and CDR2 SQIVND come from the germline V gene (reference sequence). CDR3 in amino acids: CASSILFRTGPPNIEAFF. CDR3 nucleotides: TGTGCCAGTAGTATTCTCTTCAGGACAGGGCCACCGAACATTGAAGCTTTCTTT.